Below are 29 T cell receptor beta chains sequenced from a single sample in a study of early T cells in non-severe SARS-CoV-2 infection. A single record per CDR3 protein comes from TCRdb applying MiXCR to the 5' RACE reads. The sample has tens of thousands of distinct CDR3 sequences; 9.9% are singletons. Sample: whole blood. The receptors come from an adult who was a healthcare worker with PCR-confirmed SARS-CoV-2 infection or an uninfected control (not recorded which).

This clonotype was detected many times. The V and J genes are TRBV9 and TRBJ2-5, with TRBD2 as a possible D gene (6 bases). The V and J ends lost 7 bases and 7 bases respectively, with 20 bases between them. Germline values: CDR1 SGDLS, CDR2 YYNGEE. The CDR3 covers 14 residues. CDR3 amino acids: CASGGAGTVGTQYF. Written as DNA, the CDR3 is TGTGCCAGCGGGGGAGCGGGCACGGTAGGGACCCAGTACTTC.

The J gene is TRBJ1-6, the V gene TRBV15; no clear D. The CDR3 consists of 14 residues. From germline, CDR1 is LNHNV and CDR2 YYDKDF (reference sequence). Trimming took 0 bases from V and 7 from J, leaving 7 bases between them. CDR3 sequence: CATSRDGLNSPLHF. CDR3 DNA: TGTGCCACCAGCAGAGATGGTCTAAATTCACCCCTCCACTTT.

This clonotype was observed many times. The V gene is TRBV29-1, the J gene TRBJ2-1; D might be TRBD1 or TRBD2, each matching 7 bases. The germline CDR1 and CDR2 sequences are SQVTM and ANQGSEA. This CDR3 comprises 14 residues. V dropped 4 bases and J dropped 2 bases, with 12 bases sitting between them. The CDR3 spells CSVVGGGTYNEQFF. The CDR3 DNA follows: TGCAGCGTTGTGGGAGGGGGCACCTACAATGAGCAGTTCTTC.

In this sample, this clonotype turned up many times. The rearrangement joins TRBV28 to TRBJ1-5, with D hard to call. Trimming stripped 2 bases from V and 3 bases from J, with 11 bases between. The CDR3 covers 15 residues. The germline CDR1 and CDR2 sequences are MDHEN and SYDVKM. As DNA, the CDR3 is TGTGCCAGCAGTTTAGTGAGTGTTTCCAATCAGCCCCAGCATTTT. Translated, it gives CASSLVSVSNQPQHF.

The chain carries TRBV5-6 and TRBJ2-7, with unresolved D. With 2 bases removed from V and 5 bases from J, the gap between germline ends came to 11 bases. The CDR3 has 13 residues. Germline V gene data show CDR1 as SGHDT and CDR2 as YYEEEE. The CDR3 sequence is CASSLTRTNEQYF. In DNA, the CDR3 is TGTGCCAGCAGCTTAACAAGAACCAACGAGCAGTACTTC.

This clonotype occurred many times. This rearrangement joins TRBV5-5 to TRBJ2-7; no firm D call. Germline assignment: CDR1 SGHKS and CDR2 YYEKEE (reference sequence). The CDR3 is 14 amino acids. V dropped 0 bases and J dropped 3 bases, with 10 bases sitting between them. The CDR3 nucleotides are TGTGCCAGCAGCTTGGCCGTCCAAAACTACGAGCAGTACTTC. This gives the protein CASSLAVQNYEQYF.

This clonotype showed up just a few times. The V and J genes are TRBV6-1 and TRBJ2-3; TRBD2 matches at 11 bases. With V trimmed by 4 bases and J by 6 bases, 9 bases remained unmatched. CDR3 length: 16 amino acids. Per the germline V gene, CDR1 is MNHNS and CDR2 is SASEGT. CDR3 region: CASSADIAGGHDTQYF. CDR3 nucleotide sequence: TGTGCCAGCAGTGCAGATATAGCGGGGGGGCACGATACGCAGTATTTT.

This clonotype was detected ten times or more. This chain connects TRBV29-1 to TRBJ2-1; TRBD2 might be the D (5 bases). The germline V gene encodes CDR1 SQVTM and CDR2 ANQGSEA. Trimming left V 7 bases short and J 5 bases short, with 12 bases between. The CDR3 contains 12 residues. The CDR3 here is CSAGSADNEQFF. CDR3 DNA sequence: TGCAGCGCCGGTAGCGCAGACAATGAGCAGTTCTTC.

This chain uses TRBV19 with TRBJ1-3; D uncertain. V lost 7 bases, J lost 0 bases, and 7 bases lay in between. This CDR3 spans 13 amino acids. Germline CDR1 reads LNHDA; CDR2 reads SQIVND (reference sequence). CDR3 residues: CASIRRSGNTIYF. In nucleotides, the CDR3 is TGTGCCAGTATTCGTCGCTCTGGAAACACCATATATTTT.

This clonotype was seen a handful of times. The chain combines TRBV27 with TRBJ1-3; TRBD1 might be the D (6 bases). Germline V CDR1 and CDR2: MNHEY, SMNVEV (reference sequence). The CDR3 sequence is 14 residues long. The V and J ends lost 7 bases and 0 bases respectively, with 10 bases between them. The DNA of the CDR3 is TGTGCCAGCAAGAAAGGGGGCTCTGGAAACACCATATATTTT. It is translated as CASKKGGSGNTIYF.

The chain carries TRBV7-9 and TRBJ2-7; no clear D gene. V shed 2 bases and J shed 3 bases, with 11 bases lying between them. Germline CDR1 is SEHNR and CDR2 is FQNEAQ (reference sequence). The CDR3 runs to 14 residues. The CDR3 DNA reads TGTGCCAGCAGCTTACCAGTTGGCAGCTACGAGCAGTACTTC. This sequence encodes CASSLPVGSYEQYF.

At least ten counts were recorded for this clonotype. J is TRBJ1-5 and V is TRBV12-2. TRBV12-2 is recorded as a pseudogene. CDR3 length equals 20 residues. The CDR3 coding sequence is TGTGCAAGTCGCCCCTCTCCTTGGCGTAGTACAGATAATAGCAATCAGCCCCAGCATTTT. Protein product: CASRPSPWRSTDNSNQPQHF.

The chain has TRBV11-2 and TRBJ2-3, with D tentatively TRBD2 (6 bases). The CDR3 has 15 amino acids. V was shortened by 5 bases and J by 6 bases, with 18 bases between the two germline ends. Germline CDR1 reads SGHAT; CDR2 reads FQNNGV. CDR3 sequence: CASSQGLLGTDTQYF. The CDR3 DNA reads TGTGCCAGCAGCCAGGGACTGTTGGGGACTGATACGCAGTATTTT.

This chain uses TRBV10-3 with TRBJ2-1; D ambiguous. Germline V gene data show CDR1 as ENHRY and CDR2 as SYGVKD. There are 14 residues in the CDR3. V was shortened by 2 bases and J by 8 bases, with 13 bases between the two germline ends. In nucleotides, the CDR3 is TGTGCCATCAGTGAGGAACCTCCAAGGTATGAGCAGTTCTTC. Protein product: CAISEEPPRYEQFF.

The CDR3 here is CASSLQGGPIQSAFF. CDR3 nucleotide sequence: TGTGCCAGCAGCCTCCAGGGCGGCCCTATCCAGTCTGCTTTCTTT. J is TRBJ1-1 and V is TRBV7-9; weak D call: TRBD1 (5 bases). The CDR3 runs 15 residues. Per germline, CDR1 SEHNR and CDR2 FQNEAQ (reference sequence). Trimming removed 5 bases at V and 11 bases at J, with 24 bases between.

There are many counts of this clonotype. The chain links TRBV4-3 to TRBJ2-7; no reliable D call. V was shortened by 0 bases and J by 3 bases, with 12 bases between the two germline ends. The CDR3 spans 15 residues. Germline assignment: CDR1 LGHNA and CDR2 YSLEER. The CDR3 loop reads CASSQDEGIIYEQYF. The CDR3 region has the DNA TGCGCCAGCAGCCAAGATGAAGGGATAATCTACGAGCAGTACTTC.

Ten or more counts support this clonotype. The chain combines TRBV6-1 with TRBJ1-2; D gene unclear. Per the germline V gene, CDR1 is MNHNS and CDR2 is SASEGT. Trimming pared 1 base from V and 8 bases from J, leaving 17 bases between. The CDR3 spans 15 residues. The CDR3 DNA follows: TGTGCCAGCAGTGAAGGAGGACCCCAGGAGGGAGGCTACACCTTC. Protein product: CASSEGGPQEGGYTF.

This clonotype occurred a few times. The gene calls are TRBV11-2 and TRBJ1-1; no clear D gene. Trimming removed 3 bases at V and 0 bases at J, with 5 bases between. From germline, CDR1 is SGHAT and CDR2 FQNNGV. The CDR3 is 13 residues long. The CDR3 region has the DNA TGTGCCAGCAGCTTTTCGCTGAACACTGAAGCTTTCTTT. Encoded protein: CASSFSLNTEAFF.

The V gene is TRBV5-1, the J gene TRBJ2-2; maybe TRBD2 (6 bases). Looked up from germline, CDR1 is SGHRS and CDR2 is YFSETQ. CDR3 length equals 16 residues. Trimming left V 0 bases short and J 2 bases short, with 11 bases between. Here the CDR3 reads CASSLVEGLNTGELFF. The CDR3 nucleotides read TGCGCCAGCAGCTTGGTGGAGGGGTTAAACACCGGGGAGCTGTTTTTT.

This clonotype was seen only a few times. This rearrangement joins TRBV9 to TRBJ2-1; D might be TRBD2 (6 bases). The germline V and J ends were trimmed by 3 bases and 3 bases, with 19 bases remaining between them. CDR1 and CDR2 (germline): SGDLS, YYNGEE. This CDR3 is built from 17 residues. CDR3 bases: TGTGCCAGCAGCGCCCCCCTTAGGAGGGGAATCTACAATGAGCAGTTCTTC. Its protein is CASSAPLRRGIYNEQFF.

The V and J genes are TRBV6-1 and TRBJ2-7; unclear D gene. CDR3 length equals 14 residues. V was shortened by 2 bases and J by 0 bases, with 8 bases between the two germline ends. Germline CDR1 is MNHNS and CDR2 is SASEGT. Written as DNA, the CDR3 is TGTGCCAGCAGTGAATTTTCAGTCTCCTACGAGCAGTACTTC. Amino acids: CASSEFSVSYEQYF.

This clonotype was seen ten or more times. The rearrangement joins TRBV10-3 to TRBJ2-5, with D hard to call. This CDR3 is 13 amino acids long. With 6 bases removed from V and 3 bases from J, the gap between germline ends came to 11 bases. Per germline, CDR1 ENHRY and CDR2 SYGVKD. DNA for the CDR3: TGTGCCATCAGGGGGTCAGGAGAAGAGACCCAGTACTTC. Translated, it gives CAIRGSGEETQYF.

This clonotype was seen ten or more times. The chain uses TRBV28 and TRBJ1-5; no definite D call. The CDR3 covers 12 residues. CDR1 is MDHEN and CDR2 is SYDVKM in the germline V gene. V lost 8 bases, J lost 1 base, and 6 bases lay in between. CDR3 sequence reads: CASGRSNQPQHF. The CDR3, as DNA: TGTGCCAGCGGCAGGAGCAATCAGCCCCAGCATTTT.

Worth noting for this clonotype: This may arise from a read error, as a much more abundant clone is one base away. The CDR3 DNA follows: TGTGCCAGCTCACCCACGGATGCGGAGACCCAGTACTTC. Translating gives CASSPTDAETQYF. The rearrangement joins TRBV18 to TRBJ2-5; unclear D gene. The V gene lost 3 bases and the J gene lost 5 bases, with 10 bases spanning the gap. Per the germline V gene, CDR1 is KGHSH and CDR2 is LQKENI. The length of the CDR3 is 13 residues.

The chain uses TRBV28 and TRBJ1-5; 7 bases are shared with TRBD1. The V and J ends lost 1 base and 5 bases, in that order; junction bases with no gene match: 5. The CDR3 totals 15 residues. The V gene's germline CDR1 is MDHEN and CDR2 SYDVKM. The CDR3 spells CASSLLGGIDQPQHF. The CDR3 nucleotides are TGTGCCAGCAGTTTATTAGGGGGCATTGATCAGCCCCAGCATTTT.

Many counts were recorded for this clonotype. V usage is TRBV6-4 and J usage is TRBJ2-3; TRBD1 aligns across 8 bases. This CDR3 is 14 amino acids long. V was pared by 0 bases and J by 4 bases, with 0 bases of the junction left unmatched. In germline, CDR1 is MRHNA, CDR2 SNTAGT. Here the CDR3 reads CASSDSQGADTQYF. The DNA of the CDR3 is TGTGCCAGCAGTGACTCACAGGGGGCAGATACGCAGTATTTT.

The chain recombines TRBV28 with TRBJ1-3; D is unresolved. V was trimmed by 5 bases and J by 16 bases, leaving 18 bases between them. Germline CDR1 is MDHEN and CDR2 is SYDVKM. There are 12 residues in the CDR3. This CDR3 is CASSPPSRPLYF. The CDR3 nucleotides read TGTGCCAGCAGTCCTCCTTCCCGACCTTTGTATTTT.

This clonotype was seen a few times. The V and J genes are TRBV15 and TRBJ2-1; no reliable D call. CDR3 size: 12 residues. V lost 6 bases and J 7 bases, leaving 10 bases between the germline ends. CDR1 LNHNV and CDR2 YYDKDF come from the germline V gene (reference sequence). The CDR3 coding sequence is TGTGCCACCAGGTCTACTCGGAATGAGCAGTTCTTC. Its protein is CATRSTRNEQFF.

There are many counts of this clonotype. The J gene is TRBJ2-3, the V gene TRBV29-1; D might be TRBD1 (6 bases). The ends were cut back, 7 bases at V and 4 bases at J, with 18 bases in the middle. Per germline, CDR1 SQVTM and CDR2 ANQGSEA. The CDR3 contains 14 residues. The CDR3: CSASGVRRADTQYF. The CDR3 coding sequence is TGCAGCGCTTCAGGGGTCAGACGGGCAGATACGCAGTATTTT.